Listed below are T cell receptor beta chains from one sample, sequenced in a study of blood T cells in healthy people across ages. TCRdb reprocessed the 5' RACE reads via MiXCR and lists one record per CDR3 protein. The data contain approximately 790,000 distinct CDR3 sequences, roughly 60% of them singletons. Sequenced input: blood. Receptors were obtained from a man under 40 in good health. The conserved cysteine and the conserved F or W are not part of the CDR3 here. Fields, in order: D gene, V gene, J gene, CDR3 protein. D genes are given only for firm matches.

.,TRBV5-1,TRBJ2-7,ACSLAGINYEQY
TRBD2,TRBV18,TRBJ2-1,ASSSLAGFSYNEQF
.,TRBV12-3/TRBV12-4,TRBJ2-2,ASSFGQGPTGELF
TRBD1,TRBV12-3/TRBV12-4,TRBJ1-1,ASRIGTGDTEAF
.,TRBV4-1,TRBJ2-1,ASSHRDGPYNEQF
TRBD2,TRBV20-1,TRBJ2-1,SARVGGLAVGEQF
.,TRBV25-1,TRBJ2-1,ASGADGNNNEQF
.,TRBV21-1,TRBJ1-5,ASSKDGRQGTGRNQPQH
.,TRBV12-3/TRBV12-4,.,ASNGDTPEQY
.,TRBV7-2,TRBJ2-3,ASSPQGGGADTQY
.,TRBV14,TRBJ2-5,ASSRNPETQY